This TCR beta chain was retrieved from a study of shared clonotypes between healthy human individuals. The V end lost 3 bases, the J end lost 7 bases, and 10 bases lay between the germline ends. Germline values: CDR1 GTSNPN, CDR2 SVGIG (reference sequence). This CDR3 spans 13 amino acids. TCRdb's copy holds only in-frame clones and misses some; the assay was immunoSEQ multiplex PCR. Among under 600,000 clones listed, around 77% were seen once. The chain uses TRBV30 and TRBJ1-6, with D perhaps matching TRBD1 (5 bases). The TCR sequence derives from a woman in her 40s in good health. Some clones in this sample may be carry-over from other donors' samples. Sequenced: PBMCs. The CDR3 DNA reads TGTGCCTGGAGGGGACGGTCGAATTCACCCCTCCACTTT. This encodes CAWRGRSNSPLHF.